What follows describes a single T cell receptor beta chain. Its antigen is still unknown. This sample is drawn from a study of blood T cells in healthy people across ages. Study-wide findings and caveats: Older individuals had lower TCR beta diversity per million T cells (the decline was roughly linear).

Germline lookup yields CDR1 MGHRA and CDR2 YSYEKL. With 3 bases removed from V and 3 bases from J, the gap between germline ends came to 17 bases. CDR3 length: 16 amino acids. The use of a sample-barcoded 5' primer and a J-beta primer mix characterized a second PCR of roughly 7 to 12 cycles. TCRdb reanalysed the 5' RACE reads using MiXCR and keeps one entry per CDR3 protein. The sample records around 2 million distinct CDR3 sequences, 39% being singletons. This clonotype originated in a human donor in good health. The sequenced sample consisted of blood. The rearrangement links TRBV4-1 to TRBJ1-1, with unresolved D. The CDR3 sequence is CASSQVTDRAYTEAFF. CDR3 coding DNA: TGCGCCAGCAGCCAGGTTACAGACCGCGCGTACACTGAAGCTTTCTTT.